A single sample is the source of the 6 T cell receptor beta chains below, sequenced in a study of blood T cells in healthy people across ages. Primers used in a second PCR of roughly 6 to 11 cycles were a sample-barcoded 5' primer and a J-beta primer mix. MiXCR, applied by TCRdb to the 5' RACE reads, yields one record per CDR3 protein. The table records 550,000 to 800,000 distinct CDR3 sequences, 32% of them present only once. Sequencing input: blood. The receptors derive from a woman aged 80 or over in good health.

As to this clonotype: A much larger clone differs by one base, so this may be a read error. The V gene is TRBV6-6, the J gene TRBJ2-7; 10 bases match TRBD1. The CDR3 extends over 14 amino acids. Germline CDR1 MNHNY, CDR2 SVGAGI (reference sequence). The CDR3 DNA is TGTACCAGCAGCGATGGGACAGGGGACTACGAGCAGTACTTC. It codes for CTSSDGTGDYEQYF.

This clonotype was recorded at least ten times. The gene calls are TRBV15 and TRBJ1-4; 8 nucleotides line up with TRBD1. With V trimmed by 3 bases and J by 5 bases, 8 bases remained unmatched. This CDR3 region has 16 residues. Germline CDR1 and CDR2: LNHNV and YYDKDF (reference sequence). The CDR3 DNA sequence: TGTGCCACCAGCAGGGGAGTGGCAGGGGGCAATGAAAAACTGTTTTTT. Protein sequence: CATSRGVAGGNEKLFF.

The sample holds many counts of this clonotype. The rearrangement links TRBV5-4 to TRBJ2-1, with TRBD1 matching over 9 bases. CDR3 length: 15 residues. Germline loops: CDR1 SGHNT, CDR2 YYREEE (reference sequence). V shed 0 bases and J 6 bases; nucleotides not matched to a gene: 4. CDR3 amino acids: CASSLARGQGNEQFF. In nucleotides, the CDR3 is TGTGCCAGCAGCTTGGCCAGGGGACAGGGCAATGAGCAGTTCTTC.

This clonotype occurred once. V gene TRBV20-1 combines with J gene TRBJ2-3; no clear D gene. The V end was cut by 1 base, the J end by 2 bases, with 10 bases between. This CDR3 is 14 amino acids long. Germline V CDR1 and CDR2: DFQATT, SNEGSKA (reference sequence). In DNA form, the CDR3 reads TGCAGTGCTAGAGTACCCATAGACACAGATACGCAGTATTTT. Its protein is CSARVPIDTDTQYF.

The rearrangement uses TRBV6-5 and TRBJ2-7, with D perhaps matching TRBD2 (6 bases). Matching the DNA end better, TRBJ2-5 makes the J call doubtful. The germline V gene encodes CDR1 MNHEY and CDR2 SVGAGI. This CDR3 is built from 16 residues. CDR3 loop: CASSPNRDSEGGTQYF. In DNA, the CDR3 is TGTGCCAGCAGTCCGAACCGGGACTCTGAGGGTGGGACCCAGTACTTC.

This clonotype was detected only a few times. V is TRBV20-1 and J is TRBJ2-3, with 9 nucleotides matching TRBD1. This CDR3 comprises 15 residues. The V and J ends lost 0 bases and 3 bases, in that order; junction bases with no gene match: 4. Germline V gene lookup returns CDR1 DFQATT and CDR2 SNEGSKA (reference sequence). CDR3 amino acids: CSARDGQGRTDTQYF. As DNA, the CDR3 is TGCAGTGCTAGAGATGGACAGGGGAGAACAGATACGCAGTATTTT.